This T cell receptor beta chain was identified in a study of read filtering for tumor transcriptome and immune sequencing. Study-level background: DNase treatment preceded whole-transcriptome library preparation. TCR-mapped reads were about 4.05 to 11 million with IR-seq versus roughly 80 to 1,300 with RNA-seq. Study-wide results and caveats: Correlation between methods rose after single-read clonotypes were removed. In IR-seq, single-read clonotypes were roughly 82% of clonotypes but roughly 3.5% of reads.

This clonotype was detected many times. The antigen is not known. This library used about 400 ng RNA and molecular barcoded adaptors spanning alpha/delta and beta/gamma chains. TCRdb called the reads again in MiXCR, with one record for every CDR3 protein. This table has about 61,000 distinct CDR3 sequences, 15% to 25% appearing once. V lost 5 bases to trimming and J lost 2 bases; unmatched junction nucleotides: 2. This CDR3 has 13 residues. Germline CDR1 reads MDHEN; CDR2 reads SYDVKM. This clonotype was sampled from a donor at least 40 years old with multiple myeloma. The sequencing input was a population of CD138-negative cells sorted from bone marrow. The gene calls are TRBV28 and TRBJ2-5; TRBD1 agrees at 7 bases. In nucleotides, the CDR3 is TGTGCCAGCAGTATGGGACAGCAAGAGACCCAGTACTTC. It encodes CASSMGQQETQYF. The full variable domain, rest sourced from reference TRBV28 and TRBJ2-5, is DVKVTQSSRYLVKRTGEKVFLECVQDMDHENMFWYRQDPGLGLRLIYFSYDVKMKEKGDIPEGYSVSREKKERFSLILESASTNQTSMYLCASSMGQQETQYFGPGTRLLVL.